This T cell receptor beta chain derives from a study of blood T cell repertoires in COVID-19. Per germline, CDR1 LNHDA and CDR2 SQIVND (reference sequence). The CDR3 sequence is 14 residues long. Trimming left V 5 bases short and J 1 base short, with 11 bases between. Produced via immunoSEQ multiplex PCR; TCRdb's table is partial and in-frame only. Of about 230,000 clones in the sample, 80% to 85% were seen once. The specimen sequenced was peripheral blood. This chain links TRBV19 with TRBJ1-2; D call uncertain. This clonotype originated in a woman of 80 years or more with active or convalescent COVID-19. The CDR3 reads CASSQANFNYGYTF. The CDR3 DNA follows: TGTGCCAGTAGTCAGGCAAATTTTAACTATGGCTACACCTTC.